This T cell receptor (beta chain) was documented in a study of blood T cell repertoires in COVID-19. The overall study: Samples of COVID-19 (acute and convalescent) were obtained from the United States, Italy and Spain. PBMCs, B-cell-depleted T cells, or T cells were the source of the cDNA or gDNA that made up the material.

Per the study methods: Estimates of nucleated cell counts were drawn from the amplification of reference gene primers. The protocol was immunoSEQ multiplex PCR, while the TCRdb copy is restricted to in-frame clones and leaves out a portion. That table furnishes V, J and clone size, whereas the DNA furnished D and trimming. The data show more than 150,000 clones, roughly 86% seen once. The CDR3 contains 13 residues. Trimming stripped 3 bases from V and 5 bases from J, with 8 bases between. From germline, CDR1 is ENHRY and CDR2 SYGVKD. The sequence was obtained from a man in his forties with active or convalescent COVID-19. The chain employs TRBV10-3 and TRBJ1-5; D remains ambiguous. Sequencing used peripheral blood. CDR3 sequence reads: CAISEQSDQPQHF. DNA for the CDR3: TGTGCCATCAGTGAACAGTCGGATCAGCCCCAGCATTTT.